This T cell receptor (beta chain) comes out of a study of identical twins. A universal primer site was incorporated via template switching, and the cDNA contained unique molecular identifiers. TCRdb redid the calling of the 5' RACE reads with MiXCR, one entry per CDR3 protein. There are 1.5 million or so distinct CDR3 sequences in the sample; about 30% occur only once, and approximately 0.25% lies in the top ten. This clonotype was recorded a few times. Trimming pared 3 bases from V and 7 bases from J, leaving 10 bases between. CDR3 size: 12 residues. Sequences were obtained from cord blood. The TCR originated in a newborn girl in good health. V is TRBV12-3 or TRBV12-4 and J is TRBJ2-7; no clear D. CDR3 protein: CASSLTKMEQYF. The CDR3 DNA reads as TGTGCCAGCAGTTTGACGAAGATGGAGCAGTACTTC.